The 11 T cell receptor beta chains below were found in one sample sequenced in a study of CD8 T cells in ankylosing spondylitis (dated 2017 in TCRdb). Study-wide findings and limitations: A TCR beta motif made up of several highly homologous amino acid variants appeared to be characteristic of blood from ankylosing spondylitis patients.

The library was obtained by 5' RACE. TCRdb shows the sequencer as Illumina HiSeq 2500. TCRdb handled the public reads itself, with Q25 trimming in fastp and clone calling in MiXCR, and kept productive beta chains. One record per CDR3 amino acid sequence lists the most common genes and DNA. The sample contains some 140,000 distinct CDR3 sequences, 17% of them found a single time. The leading ten clones occupy 30% to 35% of the sample. These receptors' antigens are unknown. Sequenced material: blood, either unsorted or a sorted T cell fraction (not recorded which). The source of these receptors is a male donor with ankylosing spondylitis.

In its sample, this clonotype was seen a few times. The chain joins TRBV20-1 to TRBJ2-3; TRBD2 matches at 8 bases. V lost 0 bases to trimming and J lost 0 bases; unmatched junction nucleotides: 17. This CDR3 region has 20 residues. Germline V gene data show CDR1 as DFQATT and CDR2 as SNEGSKA (reference sequence). CDR3 amino acids: CSARDLNPAGVGSSTDTQYF. The DNA of the CDR3 is TGCAGTGCTAGAGATTTAAATCCAGCGGGAGTGGGATCTAGCACAGATACGCAGTATTTT.

V and J are TRBV6-1 and TRBJ1-1; D is unclear. The CDR3 runs to 11 residues. Trimming took 3 bases from V and 6 from J, leaving 5 bases between them. Germline V gene data show CDR1 as MNHNS and CDR2 as SASEGT. Here the CDR3 reads CASSEVAEAFF. The CDR3 nucleotides read TGTGCCAGCAGTGAGGTGGCTGAAGCTTTCTTT.

The genes are TRBV6-2 or TRBV6-3 and TRBJ2-7, with TRBD1 matching 10 bases. The CDR3 consists of 14 residues. J gave up 3 bases and V 7 bases, and 6 bases lay outside the gene matches. The germline gives CDR1 MNHEY, CDR2 SVGEGT. As DNA, the CDR3 is TGTGCCAGCATACGGGACAGGGGAGACTACGAGCAGTACTTC. This sequence encodes CASIRDRGDYEQYF.

This clonotype was observed a handful of times. This chain connects TRBV27 to TRBJ2-5; 7 nucleotides align to TRBD2. The CDR3 length is 15 residues. Per the germline V gene, CDR1 is MNHEY and CDR2 is SMNVEV (reference sequence). Trimming removed 2 bases from V and 1 base from J; junction bases left unmatched: 4. CDR3 sequence (DNA): TGTGCCAGCAGTTTAATGTCGGGAGGCCAAGAGACCCAGTACTTC. It translates to CASSLMSGGQETQYF.

This clonotype was detected a few times. The chain links TRBV10-3 to TRBJ2-2, with D possibly being TRBD1 (6 bases). Per germline, CDR1 ENHRY and CDR2 SYGVKD. This CDR3 is 15 amino acids long. Trimming took off 7 bases at V and 4 bases at J, with 16 bases between the two ends. The CDR3 sequence is CAIMVTTGTTGELFF. CDR3 sequence (DNA): TGTGCCATCATGGTCACCACAGGGACCACCGGGGAGCTGTTTTTT.

This clonotype was seen at least ten times. The chain carries TRBV7-9 and TRBJ2-2, with 11 bases lining up with TRBD2. The germline CDR1 and CDR2 sequences are SEHNR and FQNEAQ (reference sequence). The CDR3 has 16 amino acids. The ends lost 5 bases at V and 1 base at J; junction bases unmatched: 3. CDR3 nucleotides: TGTGCCAGCAGCCCGACTAGCGGGAAGAACACCGGGGAGCTGTTTTTT. Amino acid sequence: CASSPTSGKNTGELFF.

This chain links TRBV5-1 with TRBJ2-3, with D possibly TRBD1 on 6 matching bases. CDR1 and CDR2 from the germline V gene are SGHRS and YFSETQ. CDR3 length equals 14 residues. V lost 1 base and J lost 0, with 6 bases in between. The CDR3 protein is CASSLRGSTDTQYF. The DNA of the CDR3 is TGCGCCAGCAGCTTGAGGGGGAGCACAGATACGCAGTATTTT.

V usage is TRBV4-2 and J usage is TRBJ2-2; D gene uncertain. Germline lookup yields CDR1 LGHNA and CDR2 YNFKEQ. V gave up 3 bases and J gave up 0 bases, with 14 bases separating them. The CDR3 contains 17 residues. The CDR3 sequence is CASSHSRRTTNTGELFF. Written as DNA, the CDR3 is TGTGCCAGCAGCCACTCCAGGCGAACAACGAACACCGGGGAGCTGTTTTTT.

This clonotype was seen ten or more times. V gene TRBV27 combines with J gene TRBJ2-1, with D possibly TRBD2 on 6 matching bases. Trimming removed 9 bases from V and 9 bases from J, with 12 bases in between. The CDR3 is 11 residues long. Germline V gene sequence: CDR1 MNHEY, CDR2 SMNVEV (reference sequence). The CDR3 region has the DNA TGTGCCAGTCGGGACTTGGGTGAGCAGTTCTTC. Translated: CASRDLGEQFF.

This sequence joins TRBV29-1 and TRBJ2-7; the D gene is possibly TRBD2 (6 bases). V was shortened by 5 bases and J by 2 bases, with 13 bases between the two germline ends. Germline assignment: CDR1 SQVTM and CDR2 ANQGSEA. The CDR3 runs to 13 residues. CDR3 bases: TGCAGCGTTTATATAGCGGTGGCCTACGAGCAGTACTTC. Translated: CSVYIAVAYEQYF.

This chain links TRBV24-1 with TRBJ2-2; D not certain. V lost 1 base and J lost 6, with 8 bases in between. CDR3 length: 14 amino acids. Germline lookup yields CDR1 KGHDR and CDR2 SFDVKD. Here the CDR3 reads CATSDLNRPGELFF. CDR3 in DNA: TGTGCCACCAGTGATTTAAACCGTCCCGGGGAGCTGTTTTTT.